This is a list of T cell receptor beta chains from one sample in a study of persistence of HIV-infected CD4 T cells. The antigens these receptors bind are not known. Using immunoSEQ multiplex PCR, the repertoire was profiled, and TCRdb retains in-frame clones only, with some absent. The sample includes 44,000 or so clones, approximately 89% of them seen just once. The specimen comprised CD4+ T cells sorted from PBMCs after 18-hour stimulation, sampled from a patient who received antiretroviral therapy. These receptor sequences come from an adult man with HIV who was CMV-seropositive. Each CDR3 is given with its conserved first and last residue. Each record gives: J gene, V gene, D gene, clone size, CDR3 protein, CDR3 DNA. A D gene is named only where the DNA matches it firmly. The size entry is marked missing in some rows and otherwise reads once, few, many or a size class.

j_gene: TRBJ1-1
v_gene: TRBV6-6
d_gene: -
abundance: -
CDR3aa: CASSYPTGNTEAFF
CDR3nt: TGTGCCAGCAGTTACCCGACAGGGAACACTGAAGCTTTCTTT

j_gene: TRBJ1-2
v_gene: TRBV29-1
d_gene: -
abundance: -
CDR3aa: CSAEDGSYGYTF
CDR3nt: TGCAGCGCCGAGGATGGCAGCTATGGCTACACCTTC

j_gene: TRBJ2-1
v_gene: TRBV5-1
d_gene: TRBD1
abundance: -
CDR3aa: CASSSPGQGYNEQFF
CDR3nt: TGCGCCAGCAGCTCCCCAGGACAGGGCTACAATGAGCAGTTCTTC

j_gene: TRBJ1-3
v_gene: TRBV6-1
d_gene: -
abundance: -
CDR3aa: CASSEAWAGASSGNTIYF
CDR3nt: TGTGCCAGCAGTGAAGCGTGGGCAGGGGCAAGCTCTGGAAACACCATATATTTT

j_gene: TRBJ1-1
v_gene: TRBV10-1
d_gene: -
abundance: -
CDR3aa: CASSESSGGSTEAFF
CDR3nt: TGCGCCAGCAGTGAGTCTTCAGGTGGGAGCACTGAAGCTTTCTTT

j_gene: TRBJ1-1
v_gene: TRBV6-2/TRBV6-3
d_gene: -
abundance: -
CDR3aa: CASSSFSATLAGAEAFF
CDR3nt: TGTGCCAGCAGTAGTTTCTCGGCCACCTTAGCCGGCGCTGAAGCTTTCTTT

j_gene: TRBJ1-2
v_gene: TRBV6-5
d_gene: -
abundance: -
CDR3aa: CASSIDRTRGYTF
CDR3nt: TGTGCCAGCAGTATTGACAGGACGCGGGGCTACACCTTC

j_gene: TRBJ2-3
v_gene: TRBV27
d_gene: TRBD2
abundance: -
CDR3aa: CASSASVAGLGSNTDTQYF
CDR3nt: TGTGCCAGCAGTGCATCGGTAGCGGGGCTGGGATCCAACACAGATACGCAGTATTTT

j_gene: TRBJ1-5
v_gene: TRBV25-1
d_gene: TRBD1
abundance: few
CDR3aa: CASSESTGRNQPQHF
CDR3nt: TGTGCCAGCAGTGAATCGACAGGGAGAAACCAGCCCCAGCATTTT

j_gene: TRBJ2-4
v_gene: TRBV7-2
d_gene: TRBD1
abundance: -
CDR3aa: CASRQAGQGDIQYF
CDR3nt: TGTGCCAGCAGACAAGCGGGACAGGGGGATATTCAGTACTTC

j_gene: TRBJ1-3
v_gene: TRBV19
d_gene: -
abundance: -
CDR3aa: CASMRNSGNTIYF
CDR3nt: TGTGCCAGTATGAGGAACTCTGGAAACACCATATATTTT

j_gene: TRBJ2-7
v_gene: TRBV2
d_gene: TRBD2
abundance: -
CDR3aa: CASTAGRSYEQYF
CDR3nt: TGTGCCAGCACAGCGGGGCGATCCTACGAGCAGTACTTC

j_gene: TRBJ2-3
v_gene: TRBV5-1
d_gene: -
abundance: -
CDR3aa: CASRAGDTQYF
CDR3nt: TGCGCCAGCAGAGCAGGGGATACGCAGTATTTT

j_gene: TRBJ1-1
v_gene: TRBV5-1
d_gene: -
abundance: few
CDR3aa: CASSLDRAWNTEAFF
CDR3nt: TGCGCCAGCAGCTTGGACAGGGCGTGGAACACTGAAGCTTTCTTT

j_gene: TRBJ2-1
v_gene: TRBV12-3/TRBV12-4
d_gene: -
abundance: once
CDR3aa: CASRAVYEQFF
CDR3nt: TGTGCCAGTCGTGCCGTGTATGAGCAGTTCTTC

j_gene: TRBJ1-2
v_gene: TRBV28
d_gene: TRBD1
abundance: -
CDR3aa: CASSRPGQGTYGYTF
CDR3nt: TGTGCCAGCAGCCGCCCGGGACAGGGAACCTATGGCTACACCTTC

j_gene: TRBJ2-1
v_gene: TRBV7-7
d_gene: TRBD2
abundance: once
CDR3aa: CASSRIAGASYNEQFF
CDR3nt: TGTGCCAGCAGCCGAATAGCGGGGGCCTCCTACAATGAGCAGTTCTTC

j_gene: TRBJ1-5
v_gene: TRBV7-9
d_gene: -
abundance: -
CDR3aa: CASSTGRGGSNQPQHF
CDR3nt: TGTGCCAGCAGCACAGGGAGGGGGGGAAGCAATCAGCCCCAGCATTTT

j_gene: TRBJ2-4
v_gene: TRBV6-1
d_gene: TRBD1
abundance: -
CDR3aa: CASSDRDRGRGYF
CDR3nt: TGTGCCAGCAGTGACCGGGACAGGGGGCGCGGGTACTTC

j_gene: TRBJ1-4
v_gene: TRBV7-2
d_gene: -
abundance: -
CDR3aa: CASSSQATNEKLFF
CDR3nt: TGTGCCAGCAGCTCCCAAGCAACTAATGAAAAACTGTTTTTT

j_gene: TRBJ1-1
v_gene: TRBV5-1
d_gene: -
abundance: once
CDR3aa: CASSFGWGSNTEAFF
CDR3nt: TGCGCCAGCAGCTTCGGATGGGGGTCGAACACTGAAGCTTTCTTT

j_gene: TRBJ2-4
v_gene: TRBV9
d_gene: -
abundance: -
CDR3aa: CASSDPLSGNIQYF
CDR3nt: TGTGCCAGCAGCGACCCATTGTCGGGGAACATTCAGTACTTC

j_gene: TRBJ2-7
v_gene: TRBV10-3
d_gene: -
abundance: -
CDR3aa: CAIRTTGTSYEQYF
CDR3nt: TGTGCCATCAGAACAACCGGGACTTCCTACGAGCAGTACTTC

j_gene: TRBJ2-7
v_gene: TRBV3-1/TRBV3-2
d_gene: -
abundance: -
CDR3aa: CASGGARGEQYF
CDR3nt: TGTGCCAGCGGGGGCGCGCGGGGAGAGCAGTACTTC

j_gene: TRBJ2-1
v_gene: TRBV19
d_gene: TRBD2
abundance: -
CDR3aa: CASSFPGLDSNEQFF
CDR3nt: TGTGCCAGTAGTTTCCCGGGACTAGATAGCAATGAGCAGTTCTTC

j_gene: TRBJ2-7
v_gene: TRBV6-1
d_gene: -
abundance: -
CDR3aa: CASSEAQRTEQYF
CDR3nt: TGTGCCAGCAGTGAGGCCCAGCGAACCGAGCAGTACTTC

j_gene: TRBJ2-7
v_gene: TRBV28
d_gene: -
abundance: -
CDR3aa: CASSFLGADEQYF
CDR3nt: TGTGCCAGCAGTTTTTTAGGGGCCGACGAGCAGTACTTC

j_gene: TRBJ2-7
v_gene: TRBV5-1
d_gene: -
abundance: -
CDR3aa: CASSGDFSSEQYF
CDR3nt: TGCGCCAGCAGCGGTGATTTTTCGAGCGAGCAGTACTTC

j_gene: TRBJ1-4
v_gene: TRBV7-2
d_gene: -
abundance: -
CDR3aa: CASSLGGRGWEKLFF
CDR3nt: TGTGCCAGCAGCTTAGGGGGTAGGGGATGGGAAAAACTGTTTTTT

j_gene: TRBJ2-1
v_gene: TRBV5-8
d_gene: TRBD1
abundance: -
CDR3aa: CASSLWQGAKNEQFF
CDR3nt: TGTGCCAGCAGCTTGTGGCAGGGGGCTAAGAATGAGCAGTTCTTC

j_gene: TRBJ1-2
v_gene: TRBV5-1
d_gene: -
abundance: -
CDR3aa: CASSLDNLDYGYTF
CDR3nt: TGCGCCAGCAGCTTGGACAATCTGGACTATGGCTACACCTTC

j_gene: TRBJ1-2
v_gene: TRBV2
d_gene: TRBD1
abundance: -
CDR3aa: CASRGQGSYGYTF
CDR3nt: TGTGCCAGCAGAGGACAGGGGTCCTATGGCTACACCTTC

j_gene: TRBJ1-1
v_gene: TRBV28
d_gene: -
abundance: -
CDR3aa: CAGGGGTVGTEAFF
CDR3nt: TGTGCCGGAGGGGGTGGGACTGTTGGCACTGAAGCTTTCTTT

j_gene: TRBJ2-2
v_gene: TRBV2
d_gene: -
abundance: -
CDR3aa: CASSPQGGKSSGELFF
CDR3nt: TGTGCCAGCAGTCCACAGGGGGGGAAAAGTTCCGGGGAGCTGTTTTTT

j_gene: TRBJ1-1
v_gene: TRBV5-1
d_gene: -
abundance: -
CDR3aa: CASSPSGDTEAFF
CDR3nt: TGCGCCAGCAGCCCATCAGGGGACACTGAAGCTTTCTTT

j_gene: TRBJ1-1
v_gene: TRBV29-1
d_gene: TRBD1
abundance: -
CDR3aa: CSGTTGGTEAFF
CDR3nt: TGCAGCGGAACGACAGGGGGCACTGAAGCTTTCTTT

j_gene: TRBJ2-1
v_gene: TRBV10-1
d_gene: TRBD2
abundance: once
CDR3aa: CASSGLGLAGVPYNEQFF
CDR3nt: TGCGCCAGCAGTGGCCTGGGACTAGCGGGGGTACCCTACAATGAGCAGTTCTTC

j_gene: TRBJ2-3
v_gene: TRBV11-2
d_gene: -
abundance: -
CDR3aa: CASSLGRQAGTDTQYF
CDR3nt: TGTGCCAGCAGCTTAGGTAGACAGGCAGGCACAGATACGCAGTATTTT